This is a list of T cell receptor beta chains from one sample in a study of blood T cell repertoires in COVID-19. TCRdb keeps only in-frame clones here, not all; method: immunoSEQ multiplex PCR. The sample holds around 150,000 clones, 76% seen once. The specimen sequenced was peripheral blood. The receptors stem from a man aged 60 to 69 with acute or convalescent COVID-19. Each CDR3 is given with its conserved first and last residue. The order of the fields is V gene, clone size, D gene, J gene, CDR3 DNA, CDR3 protein. The D gene is left open where the match is weak. The listing skips clone size in some rows; elsewhere it reads once, few, many or a size class.

>TRBV6-5|-|TRBD1|TRBJ1-1
TGTGCCAGCTTATGGGACAGGAACACTGAAGCTTTCTTT
CASLWDRNTEAFF
>TRBV14|-|-|TRBJ1-4
TGTGCCAGCAGCCAAGTCGGGGGATATGAAAAACTGTTTTTT
CASSQVGGYEKLFF
>TRBV7-2|few|-|TRBJ1-3
TGTGCCAGCAGTTCCAGGGGTAAAGGAAACACCATATATTTT
CASSSRGKGNTIYF
>TRBV9|-|TRBD1|TRBJ2-3
TGTGCCAGCAGCGTAGCAGACAGGGCCACAGATACGCAGTATTTT
CASSVADRATDTQYF
>TRBV18|many|TRBD1|TRBJ2-3
TGTGCCAGCTCACCAAGAGGGGGACAGGGTTCTGGAGATACGCAGTATTTT
CASSPRGGQGSGDTQYF
>TRBV19|-|-|TRBJ2-5
TGTGCCAGTAGTCCTCGTGGAGCGAGAGGAGAGACCCAGTACTTC
CASSPRGARGETQYF
>TRBV6-5|-|TRBD1|TRBJ1-6
TGTGCCAGCAGTTACTCACAGGGGGCTCATAATTCACCCCTCCACTTT
CASSYSQGAHNSPLHF
>TRBV28|few|TRBD2|TRBJ2-1
TGTGCCAGCAGTTTATACGGACTAGCGGGAGCTGGAAATGAGCAGTTCTTC
CASSLYGLAGAGNEQFF
>TRBV11-2|-|-|TRBJ2-1
TGTGCCAGCGAGCTTAGATCCAGGGGAGGGGGTGAGCAGTTCTTC
CASELRSRGGGEQFF
>TRBV18|-|-|TRBJ1-4
TGTGCCAGCTCACCCTCCGCAGGGTGGGAAAAACTGTTTTTT
CASSPSAGWEKLFF
>TRBV5-1|-|-|TRBJ1-1
TGCGCCAGCAGCTTGACTGCTGAGAACACTGAAGCTTTCTTT
CASSLTAENTEAFF
>TRBV5-5|-|-|TRBJ2-3
TGTGCCAGCAGGGGGGGAATTCGCACAGATACGCAGTATTTT
CASRGGIRTDTQYF
>TRBV29-1|-|-|TRBJ2-7
TGCAGCGTTGAAAATGAGGGGGTTTCCTACGAGCAGTACTTC
CSVENEGVSYEQYF
>TRBV5-4|once|TRBD2|TRBJ2-2
TGTGCCAGCAGCTTGTGGAGTAGCGGGAGGGCCGGGGAGCTGTTTTTT
CASSLWSSGRAGELFF
>TRBV7-9|-|-|TRBJ1-2
TGTGCCAGCAGCCCCCCAGGACAGTACTATGGCTACACCTTC
CASSPPGQYYGYTF
>TRBV28|few|-|TRBJ2-2
TGTGCCAGCAGTTTATTAGGAGCGGCCGGGGAGCTGTTTTTT
CASSLLGAAGELFF
>TRBV5-1|-|-|TRBJ1-3
TGCGCCAGCAGCGGCGCAACCTCAGGGGCTGGAAACACCATATATTTT
CASSGATSGAGNTIYF
>TRBV5-1|-|TRBD2|TRBJ2-7
TGCGCCAGCAGCTTGAATAGCGGGAGGGTTGGCGAGCAGTACTTC
CASSLNSGRVGEQYF
>TRBV4-1|-|-|TRBJ2-7
TGCGCCAGCAGCCAAGGCCCCGGAGGAGGGAGCTTGTCCTACGAGCAGTACTTC
CASSQGPGGGSLSYEQYF